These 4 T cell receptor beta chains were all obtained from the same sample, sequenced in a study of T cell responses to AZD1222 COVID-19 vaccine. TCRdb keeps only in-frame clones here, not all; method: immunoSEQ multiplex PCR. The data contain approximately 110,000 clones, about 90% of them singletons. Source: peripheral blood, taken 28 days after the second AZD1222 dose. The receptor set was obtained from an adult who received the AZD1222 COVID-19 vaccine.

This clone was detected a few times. The CDR3 region is CASSFSQNSPLHF. DNA of the CDR3: TGTGCCAGCAGTTTCTCGCAGAATTCACCCCTCCACTTT. This chain uses TRBV28 with TRBJ1-6; D uncertain. This CDR3 has 13 amino acids. Trimming removed 3 bases at V and 7 bases at J, with 7 bases between. Germline V CDR1 and CDR2: MDHEN, SYDVKM.

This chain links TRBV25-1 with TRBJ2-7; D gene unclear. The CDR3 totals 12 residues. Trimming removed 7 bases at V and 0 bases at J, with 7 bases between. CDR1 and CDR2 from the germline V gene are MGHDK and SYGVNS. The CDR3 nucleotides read TGTGCCAGCAACGGCAACTCCTACGAGCAGTACTTC. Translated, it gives CASNGNSYEQYF.

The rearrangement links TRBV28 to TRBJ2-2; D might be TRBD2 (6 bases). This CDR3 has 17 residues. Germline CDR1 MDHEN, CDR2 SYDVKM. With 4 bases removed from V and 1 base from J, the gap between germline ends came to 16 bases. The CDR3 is CASSSQLTSLNTGELFF. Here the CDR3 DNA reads TGTGCCAGCAGTTCTCAACTGACTAGTCTGAACACCGGGGAGCTGTTTTTT.

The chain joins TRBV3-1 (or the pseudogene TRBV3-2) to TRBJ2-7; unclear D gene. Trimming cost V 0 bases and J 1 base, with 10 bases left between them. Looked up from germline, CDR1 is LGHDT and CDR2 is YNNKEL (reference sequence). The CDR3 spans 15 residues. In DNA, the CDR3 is TGTGCCAGCAGCCAAGACCCCATACGATCCTACGAGCAGTACTTC. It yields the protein CASSQDPIRSYEQYF.